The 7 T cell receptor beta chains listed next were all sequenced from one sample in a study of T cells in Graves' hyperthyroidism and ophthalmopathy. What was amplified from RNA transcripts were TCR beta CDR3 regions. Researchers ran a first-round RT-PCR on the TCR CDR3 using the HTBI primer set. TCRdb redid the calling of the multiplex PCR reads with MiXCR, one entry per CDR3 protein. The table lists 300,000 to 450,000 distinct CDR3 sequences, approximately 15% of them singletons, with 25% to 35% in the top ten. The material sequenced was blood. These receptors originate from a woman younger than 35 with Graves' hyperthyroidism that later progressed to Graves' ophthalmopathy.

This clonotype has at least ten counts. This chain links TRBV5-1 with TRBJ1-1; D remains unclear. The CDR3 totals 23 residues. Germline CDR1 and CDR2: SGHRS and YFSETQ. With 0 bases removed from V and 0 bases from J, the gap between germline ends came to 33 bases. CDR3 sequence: CASSLASAGVLLGIPHMNTEAFF. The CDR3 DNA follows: TGCGCCAGCAGCTTGGCCTCGGCGGGAGTATTATTGGGTATCCCACACATGAACACTGAAGCTTTCTTT.

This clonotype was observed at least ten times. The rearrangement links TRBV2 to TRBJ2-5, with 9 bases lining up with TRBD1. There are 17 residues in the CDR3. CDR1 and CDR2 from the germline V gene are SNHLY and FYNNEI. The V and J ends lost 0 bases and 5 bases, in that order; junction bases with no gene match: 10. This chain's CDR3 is CASSEALLGGQGETQYF. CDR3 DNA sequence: TGTGCCAGCAGTGAAGCTTTACTGGGGGGACAGGGCGAGACCCAGTACTTC.

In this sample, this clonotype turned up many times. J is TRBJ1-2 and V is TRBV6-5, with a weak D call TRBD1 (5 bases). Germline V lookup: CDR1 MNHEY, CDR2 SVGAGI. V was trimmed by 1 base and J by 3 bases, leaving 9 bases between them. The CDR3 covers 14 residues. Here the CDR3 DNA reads TGTGCCAGCAGTTACTTGCGGGGCGACTATGGCTACACCTTC. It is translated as CASSYLRGDYGYTF.

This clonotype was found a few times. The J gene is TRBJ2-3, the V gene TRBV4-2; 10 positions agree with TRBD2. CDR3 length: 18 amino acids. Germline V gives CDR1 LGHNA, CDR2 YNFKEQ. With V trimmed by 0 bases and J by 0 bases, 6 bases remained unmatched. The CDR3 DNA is TGTGCCAGCAGCCAAGAAGTAGCGGGAGGCCCTAGCACAGATACGCAGTATTTT. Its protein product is CASSQEVAGGPSTDTQYF.

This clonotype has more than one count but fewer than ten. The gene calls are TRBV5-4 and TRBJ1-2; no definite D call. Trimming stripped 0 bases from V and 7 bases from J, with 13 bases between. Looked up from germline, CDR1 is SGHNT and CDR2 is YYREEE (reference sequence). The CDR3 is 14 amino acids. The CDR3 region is CASSLVEVQRGYTF. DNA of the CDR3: TGTGCCAGCAGCTTGGTAGAGGTACAGCGTGGCTACACCTTC.

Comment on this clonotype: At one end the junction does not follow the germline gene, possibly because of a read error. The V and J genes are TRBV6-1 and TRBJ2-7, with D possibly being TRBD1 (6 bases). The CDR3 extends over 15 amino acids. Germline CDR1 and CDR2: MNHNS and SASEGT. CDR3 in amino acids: CASSPDRTTSHEQYF. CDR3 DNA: TGTGCCAGCAGTCCTGACAGGACCACCTCCCACGAGCAGTACTTC.

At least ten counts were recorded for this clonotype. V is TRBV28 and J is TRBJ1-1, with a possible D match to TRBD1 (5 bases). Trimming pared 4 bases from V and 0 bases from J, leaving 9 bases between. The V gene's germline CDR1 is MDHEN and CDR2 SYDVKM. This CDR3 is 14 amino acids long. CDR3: CASSSVGLNTEAFF. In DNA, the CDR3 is TGTGCCAGCAGTTCGGTGGGACTGAACACTGAAGCTTTCTTT.